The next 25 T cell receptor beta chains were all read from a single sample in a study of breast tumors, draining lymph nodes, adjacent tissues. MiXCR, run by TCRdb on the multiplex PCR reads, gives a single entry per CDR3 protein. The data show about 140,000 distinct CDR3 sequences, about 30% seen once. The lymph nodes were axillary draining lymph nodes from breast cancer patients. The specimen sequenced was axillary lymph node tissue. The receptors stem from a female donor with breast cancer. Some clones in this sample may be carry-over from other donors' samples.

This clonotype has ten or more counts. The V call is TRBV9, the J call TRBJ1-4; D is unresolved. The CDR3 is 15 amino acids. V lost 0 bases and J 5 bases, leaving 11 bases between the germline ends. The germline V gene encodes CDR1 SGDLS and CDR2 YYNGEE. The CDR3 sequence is CASSVGWVPNEKLFF. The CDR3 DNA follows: TGTGCCAGCAGCGTAGGGTGGGTTCCGAATGAAAAACTGTTTTTT.

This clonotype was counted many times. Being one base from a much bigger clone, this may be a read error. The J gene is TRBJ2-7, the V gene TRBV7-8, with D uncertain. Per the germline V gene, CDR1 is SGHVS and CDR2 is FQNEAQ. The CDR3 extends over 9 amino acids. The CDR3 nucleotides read TGTGCCAGCAGCCTATGGGTGGAGGTC. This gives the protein CASSLWVEV.

CDR3 region: CATSRGDRGMNEQYF. The CDR3 DNA follows: TGTGCCACCAGCAGAGGGGACAGGGGAATGAACGAGCAGTACTTC. The chain recombines TRBV15 with TRBJ2-7; TRBD1 agrees at 10 bases. CDR1 is LNHNV, CDR2 YYDKDF, per germline (reference sequence). This CDR3 has 15 amino acids. The V gene end was trimmed by 1 base and the J gene end by 5 bases; junction bases not matched to a gene: 5.

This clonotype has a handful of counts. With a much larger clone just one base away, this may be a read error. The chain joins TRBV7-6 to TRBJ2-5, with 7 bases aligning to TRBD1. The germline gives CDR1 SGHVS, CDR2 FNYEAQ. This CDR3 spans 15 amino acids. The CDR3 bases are TGTGCCAGCAGCTCGTCGACAGGGCTCCAAGAGACCCAGCACTTC. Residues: CASSSSTGLQETQHF.

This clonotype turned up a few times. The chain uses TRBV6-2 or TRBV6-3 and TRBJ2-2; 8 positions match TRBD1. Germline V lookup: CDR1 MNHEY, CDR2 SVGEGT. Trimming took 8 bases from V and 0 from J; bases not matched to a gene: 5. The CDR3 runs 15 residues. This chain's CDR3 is CASGTQGANTGELFF. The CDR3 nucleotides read TGTGCCAGCGGGACACAGGGGGCGAACACCGGGGAGCTGTTTTTT.

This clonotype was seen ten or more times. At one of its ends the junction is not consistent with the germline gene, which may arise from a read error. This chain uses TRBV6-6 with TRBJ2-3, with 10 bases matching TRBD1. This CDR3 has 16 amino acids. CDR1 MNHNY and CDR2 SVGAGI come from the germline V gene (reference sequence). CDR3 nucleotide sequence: TGTGCCAGCAGTCACTCCGGGACAGGGGTTGTGGATACGCAGTATTTT. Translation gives CASSHSGTGVVDTQYF.

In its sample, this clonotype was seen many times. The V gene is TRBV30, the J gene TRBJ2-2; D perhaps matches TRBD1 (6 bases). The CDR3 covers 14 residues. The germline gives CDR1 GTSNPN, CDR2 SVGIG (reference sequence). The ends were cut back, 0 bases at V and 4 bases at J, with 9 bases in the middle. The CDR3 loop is CAWSVRGLTGELFF. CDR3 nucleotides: TGTGCCTGGAGTGTCAGGGGTCTCACCGGGGAGCTGTTTTTT.

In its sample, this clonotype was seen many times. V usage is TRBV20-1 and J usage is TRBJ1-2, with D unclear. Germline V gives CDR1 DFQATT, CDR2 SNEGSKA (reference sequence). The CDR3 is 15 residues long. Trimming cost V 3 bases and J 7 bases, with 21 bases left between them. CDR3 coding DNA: TGCAGTGCTAGGCCCTCCGGAGAGGGCGTCGCTGGCTACACCTTC. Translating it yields CSARPSGEGVAGYTF.

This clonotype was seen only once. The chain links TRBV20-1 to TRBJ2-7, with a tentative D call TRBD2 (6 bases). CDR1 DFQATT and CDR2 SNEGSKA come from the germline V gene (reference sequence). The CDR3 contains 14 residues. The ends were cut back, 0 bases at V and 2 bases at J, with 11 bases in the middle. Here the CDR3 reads CSARDQAGPYEQYF. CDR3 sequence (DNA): TGCAGTGCTAGAGATCAAGCGGGCCCCTACGAGCAGTACTTC.

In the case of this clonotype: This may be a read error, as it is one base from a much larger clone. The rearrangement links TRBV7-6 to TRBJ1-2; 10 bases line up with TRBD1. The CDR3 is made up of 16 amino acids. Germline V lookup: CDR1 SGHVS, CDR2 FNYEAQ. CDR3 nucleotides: TGTGCCAGCAGCTTAGCACCGGGACAGGGGTTTCTTGGCCACACCTTC. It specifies CASSLAPGQGFLGHTF.

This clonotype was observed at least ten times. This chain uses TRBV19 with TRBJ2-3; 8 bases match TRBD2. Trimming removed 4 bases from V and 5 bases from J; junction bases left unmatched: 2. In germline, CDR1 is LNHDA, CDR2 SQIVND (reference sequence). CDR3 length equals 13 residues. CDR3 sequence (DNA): TGTGCCAGTAGTAGTCTAGCGGGAGATACGCAGTATTTT. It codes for CASSSLAGDTQYF.

In nucleotides, the CDR3 is TGTGCCACCAGGTGGGGTCCAAACAATGAGCAGTTCTTC. It yields the protein CATRWGPNNEQFF. The chain is built from TRBV7-2 and TRBJ2-1; no clear D. This CDR3 has 13 amino acids. V dropped 10 bases and J dropped 5 bases, with 15 bases sitting between them. CDR1 is SGHTA and CDR2 is FQGNSA in the germline V gene.

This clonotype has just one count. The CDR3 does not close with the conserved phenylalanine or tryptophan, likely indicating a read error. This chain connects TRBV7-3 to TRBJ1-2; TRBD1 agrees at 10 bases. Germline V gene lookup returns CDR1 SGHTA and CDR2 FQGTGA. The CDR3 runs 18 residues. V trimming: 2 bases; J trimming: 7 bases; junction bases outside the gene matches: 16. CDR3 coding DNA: TGTGCCAGCAGCTTACGGAATACGGGGACAGGGGTTCGCCTTGGCTACACCTAC. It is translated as CASSLRNTGTGVRLGYTY.

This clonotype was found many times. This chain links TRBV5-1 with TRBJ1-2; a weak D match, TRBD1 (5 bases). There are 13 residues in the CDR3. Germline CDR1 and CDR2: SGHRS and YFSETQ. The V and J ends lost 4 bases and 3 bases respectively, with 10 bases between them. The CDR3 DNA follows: TGCGCCAGCAGCCACGGGACCGACTATGGCTACACCTTC. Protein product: CASSHGTDYGYTF. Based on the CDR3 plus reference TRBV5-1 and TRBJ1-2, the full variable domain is KAGVTQTPRYLIKTRGQQVTLSCSPISGHRSVSWYQQTPGQGLQFLFEYFSETQRNKGNFPGRFSGRQFSNSRSEMNVSTLELGDSALYLCASSHGTDYGYTFGSGTRLTVV.

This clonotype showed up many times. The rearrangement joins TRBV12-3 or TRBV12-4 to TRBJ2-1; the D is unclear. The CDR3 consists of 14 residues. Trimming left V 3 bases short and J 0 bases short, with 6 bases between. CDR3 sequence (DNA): TGTGCCAGCAGTTTCCACTCCTCCTACAATGAGCAGTTCTTC. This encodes CASSFHSSYNEQFF.

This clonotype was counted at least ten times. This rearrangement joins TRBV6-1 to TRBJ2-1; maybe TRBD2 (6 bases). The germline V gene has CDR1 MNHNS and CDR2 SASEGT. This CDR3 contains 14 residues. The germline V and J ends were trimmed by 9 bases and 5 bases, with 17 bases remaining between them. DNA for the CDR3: TGTGCCAGTGGTGGGGGGATGCAAAACAATGAGCAGTTCTTC. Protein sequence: CASGGGMQNNEQFF.

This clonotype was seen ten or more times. DNA of the CDR3: TGCGCCAGCAGCCAAGGGCTAGGTCCGCTTTCGAGCTCCTACGAGCAGTACTTC. Its protein product is CASSQGLGPLSSSYEQYF. This chain joins TRBV4-1 and TRBJ2-7; D not resolved. CDR1 and CDR2 from the germline V gene are MGHRA and YSYEKL. The V end lost 1 base, the J end lost 0 bases, and 19 bases lay between the germline ends. The CDR3 has 18 residues.

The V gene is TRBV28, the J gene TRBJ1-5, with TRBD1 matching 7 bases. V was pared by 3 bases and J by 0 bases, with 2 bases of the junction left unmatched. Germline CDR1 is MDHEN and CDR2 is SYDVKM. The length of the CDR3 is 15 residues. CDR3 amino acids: CASSLDRYSNQPQHF. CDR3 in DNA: TGTGCCAGCAGTTTGGACAGGTATAGCAATCAGCCCCAGCATTTT.

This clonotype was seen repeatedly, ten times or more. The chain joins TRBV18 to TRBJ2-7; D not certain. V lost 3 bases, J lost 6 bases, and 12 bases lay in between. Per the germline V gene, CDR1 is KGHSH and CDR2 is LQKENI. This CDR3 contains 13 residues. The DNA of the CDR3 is TGTGCCAGCTCACCTACTCCCTCAGGCGAGCAGTACGTC. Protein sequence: CASSPTPSGEQYV.

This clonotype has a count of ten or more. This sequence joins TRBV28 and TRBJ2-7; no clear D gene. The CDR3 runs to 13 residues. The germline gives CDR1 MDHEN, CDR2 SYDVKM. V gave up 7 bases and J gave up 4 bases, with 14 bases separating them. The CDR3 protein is CASTPSNRYEQYF. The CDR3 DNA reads TGTGCCAGCACTCCAAGTAATAGATACGAGCAGTACTTC. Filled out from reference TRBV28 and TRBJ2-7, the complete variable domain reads DVKVTQSSRYLVKRTGEKVFLECVQDMDHENMFWYRQDPGLGLRLIYFSYDVKMKEKGDIPEGYSVSREKKERFSLILESASTNQTSMYLCASTPSNRYEQYFGPGTRLTVT.

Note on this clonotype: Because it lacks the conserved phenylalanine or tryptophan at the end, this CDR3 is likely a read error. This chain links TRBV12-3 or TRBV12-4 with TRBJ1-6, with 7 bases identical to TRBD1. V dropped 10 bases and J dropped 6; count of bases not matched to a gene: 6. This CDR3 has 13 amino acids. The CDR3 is CATQGGLNSPLHL. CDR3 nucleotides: TGTGCCACTCAGGGGGGCCTTAATTCACCCCTCCACCTT.

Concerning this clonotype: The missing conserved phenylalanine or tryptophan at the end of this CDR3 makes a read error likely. The CDR3 nucleotides are TGTGCCACCCAAGCGGACAGGGCCTCCGCCGGGGAGCTGTTTCCT. This encodes CATQADRASAGELFP. The chain couples TRBV24-1 to TRBJ2-2; TRBD1 aligns across 8 bases. This CDR3 spans 15 amino acids. Unmatched junction bases numbered 11, after V lost 9 bases and J lost 6 bases. Per the germline V gene, CDR1 is KGHDR and CDR2 is SFDVKD.

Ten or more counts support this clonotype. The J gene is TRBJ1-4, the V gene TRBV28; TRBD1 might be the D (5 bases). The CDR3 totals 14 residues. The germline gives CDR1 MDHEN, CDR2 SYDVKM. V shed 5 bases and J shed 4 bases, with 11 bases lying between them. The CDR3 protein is CASSIVRGNEKLFF. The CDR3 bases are TGTGCCAGCAGTATCGTAAGGGGTAATGAAAAACTGTTTTTT.

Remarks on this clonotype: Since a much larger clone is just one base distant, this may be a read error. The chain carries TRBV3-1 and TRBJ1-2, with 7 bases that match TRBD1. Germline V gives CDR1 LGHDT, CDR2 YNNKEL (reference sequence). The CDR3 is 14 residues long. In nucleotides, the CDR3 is TGTGCCAGCAGCCAAGAAAAGGGGGCGGGTGGCCACACCTTC. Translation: CASSQEKGAGGHTF.

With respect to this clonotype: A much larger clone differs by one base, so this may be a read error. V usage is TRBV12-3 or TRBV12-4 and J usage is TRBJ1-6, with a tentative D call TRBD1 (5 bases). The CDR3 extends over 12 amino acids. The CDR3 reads CASGHTQGTPHF. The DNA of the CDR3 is TGTGCTAGTGGTCACACCCAGGGCACCCCCCACTTT.